This T cell receptor (beta chain) was profiled in a study of neurological immune-mediated disorders. Overall study findings and caveats: The greatest TCR clonal expansion appeared in HTLV-1-associated myelopathy and the smallest, falling below healthy controls, in multiple sclerosis.

The CDR3 spans 15 residues. CDR1 is LGHDT and CDR2 is YNNKEL in the germline V gene (reference sequence). The V and J ends lost 4 bases and 6 bases respectively, with 15 bases between them. By 5'RACE with 10-nucleotide random UMIs, the cDNA was made. The authors obtained over 160 million TCR-beta sequences from 15-18 subjects per sequencing run. TCRdb used MiXCR to reprocess the 5' RACE reads, holding one entry per CDR3 protein. The table includes approximately 50,000 distinct CDR3 sequences, 10% to 13% detected once. It was from 2 million PBMCs stored at -80 C that the unsorted libraries were obtained. This clonotype was counted ten times or more. What it recognizes is unknown.

The chain recombines TRBV3-1 with TRBJ2-2, with unresolved D. Sequenced: PBMCs. This receptor was obtained from a man between 65 and 79 years old with HTLV-1-associated myelopathy (HAM/TSP). The CDR3 sequence is CASSPRTAFSGELFF. CDR3 bases: TGTGCCAGCAGCCCCCGCACCGCTTTCTCCGGGGAGCTGTTTTTT. The whole variable domain, filled in from reference TRBV3-1 and TRBJ2-2, reads DTAVSQTPKYLVTQMGNDKSIKCEQNLGHDTMYWYKQDSKKFLKIMFSYNNKELIINETVPNRFSPKSPDKAHLNLHINSLELGDSAVYFCASSPRTAFSGELFFGEGSRLTVL.